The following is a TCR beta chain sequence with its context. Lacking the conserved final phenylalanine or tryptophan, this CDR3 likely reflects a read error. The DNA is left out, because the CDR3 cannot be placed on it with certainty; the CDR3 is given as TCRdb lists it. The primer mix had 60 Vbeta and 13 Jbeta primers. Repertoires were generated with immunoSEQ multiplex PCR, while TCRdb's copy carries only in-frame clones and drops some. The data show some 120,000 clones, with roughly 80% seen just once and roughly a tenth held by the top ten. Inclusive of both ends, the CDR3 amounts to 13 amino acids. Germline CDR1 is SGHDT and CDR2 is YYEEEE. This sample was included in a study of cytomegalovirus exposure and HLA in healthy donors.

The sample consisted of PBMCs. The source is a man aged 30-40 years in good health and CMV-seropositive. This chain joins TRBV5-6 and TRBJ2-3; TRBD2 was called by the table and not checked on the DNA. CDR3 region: CASSLPGLAGGEL.